Presented here are 13 T cell receptor beta chains from one specimen sequenced in a study of CXCR3-negative and CXCR3-positive naive CD8 T cells. Findings of the study overall: TRB CDR3s of CXCR3-positive naive cells were more hydrophobic than those of CXCR3-negative naive cells.

No antigen is known for these receptors. Carrying UMI labels, the TRB cDNA libraries were prepared through 5' RACE. TCRdb reworked the 5' RACE reads into one entry per CDR3 protein, no DNA. The sample table sets out around 60,000 distinct CDR3 sequences. Specimen: naive CXCR3+ CD8+ T cells from blood. Subset noted: CD45RO-CCR7+CD27+CD95- naive CD8+ T cells expressing CXCR3 (TNR3+). The receptors shown here come from a human donor in good health. Some clones in this sample may be carry-over from other donors' samples.

This sequence joins TRBV28 and TRBJ1-2. This CDR3 region has 15 residues. The germline CDR1 and CDR2 sequences are MDHEN and SYDVKM. The CDR3 protein is CASSRNFGRNYGYTF.

The gene calls are TRBV4-3 and TRBJ2-3; TCRdb returns TRBD2, unconfirmable since there is no DNA. Looked up from germline, CDR1 is LGHNA and CDR2 is YSLEER. The length of the CDR3 is 16 residues. This chain's CDR3 is CASSQESPSYTDTQYF.

The V call is TRBV18, the J call TRBJ1-1; TCRdb calls TRBD1, which cannot be checked without DNA. Per the germline V gene, CDR1 is KGHSH and CDR2 is LQKENI. The CDR3 runs to 12 residues. The CDR3 sequence: CASSPPTGEAFF.

The chain employs TRBV18 and TRBJ1-5; the TCRdb D gene call, TRBD1, has no DNA to confirm it. The CDR3 consists of 14 residues. The V gene's germline CDR1 is KGHSH and CDR2 LQKENI. The CDR3 sequence: CASSPPGANQPQHF. The variable domain in full, completed from reference TRBV18 and TRBJ1-5, reads NAGVMQNPRHLVRRRGQEARLRCSPMKGHSHVYWYRQLPEEGLKFMVYLQKENIIDESGMPKERFSAEFPKEGPSILRIQQVVRGDSAAYFCASSPPGANQPQHFGDGTRLSIL.

This chain uses TRBV7-9 with TRBJ2-1; TCRdb's D gene call, TRBD1, goes unchecked for lack of DNA. This CDR3 has 16 amino acids. Germline CDR1 reads SEHNR; CDR2 reads FQNEAQ (reference sequence). This CDR3 reads CASSPSGGADYNEQFF.

The rearrangement uses TRBV7-2 and TRBJ2-5; lacking DNA, the TRBD1 call made by TCRdb goes unchecked. Germline V gives CDR1 SGHTA, CDR2 FQGNSA. The CDR3 is 15 amino acids. CDR3 amino acids: CASIPRLGLEETQYF.

The CDR3 loop reads CASSQDRGGGYEQYF. The gene calls are TRBV4-3 and TRBJ2-7; the TCRdb call, TRBD1, lacks DNA for checking. From germline, CDR1 is LGHNA and CDR2 YSLEER. The CDR3 is made up of 15 amino acids.

The chain has TRBV7-7 and TRBJ2-1; TCRdb gives TRBD2 as the D gene, but with no DNA this cannot be confirmed. Germline V lookup: CDR1 SSHAT, CDR2 FNYEAQ (reference sequence). The CDR3 length is 16 residues. The CDR3 here is CASSLATSGGYNEQFF.

The genes are TRBV5-1 and TRBJ2-3; TCRdb selects TRBD1, and the lack of DNA leaves this call unchecked. Germline CDR1 is SGHRS and CDR2 is YFSETQ. CDR3 length: 15 residues. The CDR3 here is CASETEGAGSDTQYF.

The V gene is TRBV12-5, the J gene TRBJ2-1; lacking DNA, the TRBD2 call made by TCRdb goes unchecked. Germline CDR1 reads LGHNT; CDR2 reads FRNRAP. The CDR3 is 14 amino acids. CDR3 region: CASGQDPGENEQFF. Full variable domain (rest looked up from reference TRBV12-5 and TRBJ2-1): DARVTQTPRHKVTEMGQEVTMRCQPILGHNTVFWYRQTMMQGLELLAYFRNRAPLDDSGMPKDRFSAEMPDATLATLKIQPSEPRDSAVYFCASGQDPGENEQFFGPGTRLTVL.

The V call is TRBV15, the J call TRBJ2-2; the TCRdb call, TRBD1, lacks DNA for checking. Germline CDR1 reads LNHNV; CDR2 reads YYDKDF (reference sequence). This CDR3 comprises 16 residues. The CDR3: CATSREGDRNTGELFF.

V and J are TRBV19 and TRBJ1-6. This CDR3 is built from 15 residues. CDR1 and CDR2 (germline): LNHDA, SQIVND (reference sequence). CDR3 in amino acids: CASSISFSYNSPLHF. The full variable domain, with the rest looked up from reference TRBV19 and TRBJ1-6, is DGGITQSPKYLFRKEGQNVTLSCEQNLNHDAMYWYRQDPGQGLRLIYYSQIVNDFQKGDIAEGYSVSREKKESFPLTVTSAQKNPTAFYLCASSISFSYNSPLHFGNGTRLTVT.

The chain has TRBV9 and TRBJ2-1; TCRdb indicates TRBD1, and absent DNA this call remains unverified. CDR1 and CDR2 (germline): SGDLS, YYNGEE. The CDR3 extends over 16 amino acids. CDR3 protein: CASSVVPDRGRDEQFF.